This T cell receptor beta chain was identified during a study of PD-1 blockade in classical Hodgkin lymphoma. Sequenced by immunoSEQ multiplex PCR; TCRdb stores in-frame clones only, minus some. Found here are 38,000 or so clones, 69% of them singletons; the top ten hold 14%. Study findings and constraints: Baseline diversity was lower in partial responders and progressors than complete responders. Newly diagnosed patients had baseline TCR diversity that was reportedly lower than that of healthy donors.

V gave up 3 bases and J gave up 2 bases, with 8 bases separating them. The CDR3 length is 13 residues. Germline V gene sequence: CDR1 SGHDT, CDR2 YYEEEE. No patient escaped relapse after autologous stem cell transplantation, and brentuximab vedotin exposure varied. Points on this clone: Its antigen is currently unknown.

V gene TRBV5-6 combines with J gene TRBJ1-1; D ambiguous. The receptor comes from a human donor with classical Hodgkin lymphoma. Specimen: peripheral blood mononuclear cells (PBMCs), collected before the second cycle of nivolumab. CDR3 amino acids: CASSSSTNTEAFF. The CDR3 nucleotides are TGTGCCAGCAGCTCGAGTACCAACACTGAAGCTTTCTTT. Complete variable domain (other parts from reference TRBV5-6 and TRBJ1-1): DAGVTQSPTHLIKTRGQQVTLRCSPKSGHDTVSWYQQALGQGPQFIFQYYEEEERQRGNFPDRFSGHQFPNYSSELNVNALLLGDSALYLCASSSSTNTEAFFGQGTRLTVV.